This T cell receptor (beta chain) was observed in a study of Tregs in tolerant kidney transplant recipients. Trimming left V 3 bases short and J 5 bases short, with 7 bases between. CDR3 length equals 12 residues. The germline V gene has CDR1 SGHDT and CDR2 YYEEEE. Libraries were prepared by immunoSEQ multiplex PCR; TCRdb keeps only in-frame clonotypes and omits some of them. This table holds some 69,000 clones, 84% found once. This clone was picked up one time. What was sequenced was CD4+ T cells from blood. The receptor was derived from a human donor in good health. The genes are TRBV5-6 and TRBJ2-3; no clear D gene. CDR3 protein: CASSSTIDTQYF. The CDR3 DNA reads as TGTGCCAGCAGCTCAACCATAGATACGCAGTATTTT.